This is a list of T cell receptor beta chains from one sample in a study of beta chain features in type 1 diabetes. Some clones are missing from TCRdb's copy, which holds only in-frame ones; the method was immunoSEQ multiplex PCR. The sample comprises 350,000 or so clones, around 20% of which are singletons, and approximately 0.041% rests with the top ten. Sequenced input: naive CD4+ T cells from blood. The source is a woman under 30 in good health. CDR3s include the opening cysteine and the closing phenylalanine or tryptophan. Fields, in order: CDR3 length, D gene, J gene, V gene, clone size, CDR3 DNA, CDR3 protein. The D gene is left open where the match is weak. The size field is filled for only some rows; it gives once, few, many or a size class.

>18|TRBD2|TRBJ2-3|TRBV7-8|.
TGTGCCAGCCTTCCGGGGGTAGGGAGGGGTACGAGCACAGATACGCAGTATTTT
CASLPGVGRGTSTDTQYF
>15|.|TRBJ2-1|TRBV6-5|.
TGTGCCAGCAGTTACTCTCGCTTCGACAGGAATGAGCAGTTCTTC
CASSYSRFDRNEQFF
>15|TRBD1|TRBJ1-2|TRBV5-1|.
TGCGCCAGCAGCCTGGTCGGGACAGGGAACTATGGCTACACCTTC
CASSLVGTGNYGYTF
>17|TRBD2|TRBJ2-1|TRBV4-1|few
TGCGCCAGCCGCCCGGGACTAGCGGTATCCTCCTACAATGAGCAGTTCTTC
CASRPGLAVSSYNEQFF
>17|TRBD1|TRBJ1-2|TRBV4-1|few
TGCGCCAGCAGCCAAGATGGGGTGAGACAGGGGAACTATGGCTACACCTTC
CASSQDGVRQGNYGYTF
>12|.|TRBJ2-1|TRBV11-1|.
TGTGCCAGCAGCCCGCAGGGAAATGAGCAGTTCTTC
CASSPQGNEQFF
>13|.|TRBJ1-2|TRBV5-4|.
TGTGCCAGCAGCTCCGACGGGTTCTATGGCTACACCTTC
CASSSDGFYGYTF
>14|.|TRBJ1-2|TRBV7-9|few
TGTGCCAGCAGCCGACCGGGAGGGACCCTTGGCTACACCTTC
CASSRPGGTLGYTF
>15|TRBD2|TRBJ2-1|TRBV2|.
TGTGCCAGCAGTGGGACTAGCGGTTCGGGGAATGAGCAGTTCTTC
CASSGTSGSGNEQFF
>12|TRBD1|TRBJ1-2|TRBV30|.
TGTGCCTGGACAGGGGGCGTGGGCGGCTACACCTTC
CAWTGGVGGYTF
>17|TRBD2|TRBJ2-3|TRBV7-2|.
TGTGCCAGCAGCCCAAATCCTCTAGCGGGAGTTCGAGATACGCAGTATTTT
CASSPNPLAGVRDTQYF
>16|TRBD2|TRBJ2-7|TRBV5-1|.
TGCGCCAGCAGCGTTGGACTAGCGGGAGGCTCCTACGAGCAGTACTTC
CASSVGLAGGSYEQYF
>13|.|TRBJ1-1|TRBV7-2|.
TGTGCCAGCAGCTTAGACAGCAACACTGAAGCTTTCTTT
CASSLDSNTEAFF
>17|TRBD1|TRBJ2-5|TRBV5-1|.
TGCGCCAGCAGTTTTGGGACAGGGACAGCCGCGATGGAGACCCAGTACTTC
CASSFGTGTAAMETQYF
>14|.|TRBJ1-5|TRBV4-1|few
TGCGCCAGCAGCCAAGATCATGGGGCTCAGCCCCAGCATTTT
CASSQDHGAQPQHF
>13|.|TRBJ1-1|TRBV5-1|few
TGCGCCAGCAGGAAGGGGATGAACACTGAAGCTTTCTTT
CASRKGMNTEAFF
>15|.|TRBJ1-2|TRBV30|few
TGTGCCTGGAGGCATTGGGCCAGGACTTACTATGGCTACACCTTC
CAWRHWARTYYGYTF
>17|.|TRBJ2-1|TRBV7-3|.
TGTGCCAGCAGCCCGCCCCCTAGCGCCGGACCCTACAATGAGCAGTTCTTC
CASSPPPSAGPYNEQFF
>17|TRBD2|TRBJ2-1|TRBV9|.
TGTGCCAGCAGCGTAGTCTTTGGGGGGACTAGCGGGATATCGCAGTTCTTC
CASSVVFGGTSGISQFF
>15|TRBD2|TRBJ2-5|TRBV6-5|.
TGTGCCAGCAGTTTGGCGGGAGGGCTGGGAGGGACCCAGTACTTC
CASSLAGGLGGTQYF
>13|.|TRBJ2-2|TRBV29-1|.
TGCAGCGGGAGAGGGGGGGCAGGCGGGGAGCTGTTTTTT
CSGRGGAGGELFF
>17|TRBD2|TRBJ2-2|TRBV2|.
TGTGCCAGCAGTGTTAAACTAGCGGGGCTAAACACCGGGGAGCTGTTTTTT
CASSVKLAGLNTGELFF
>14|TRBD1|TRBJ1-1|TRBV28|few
TGTGCCAGCAGTTTGGAAGGGGGCATTACTGAAGCTTTCTTT
CASSLEGGITEAFF
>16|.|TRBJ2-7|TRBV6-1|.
TGTGCCATCAGTGAGTCCCCCGGTCGCGATGAGGGCGAGCAGTACTTC
CAISESPGRDEGEQYF
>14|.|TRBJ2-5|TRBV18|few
TGTGCCAGCTCACCACCGGGCAGCCAAGAGACCCAGTACTTC
CASSPPGSQETQYF
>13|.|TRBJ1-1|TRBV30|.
TGTGCCTGGAGCAAGGAGTTTAGCACTGAAGCTTTCTTT
CAWSKEFSTEAFF
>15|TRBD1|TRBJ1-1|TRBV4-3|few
TGCGCCAGCAGCCAAGAAGGACAGGGTTCCACTGAAGCTTTCTTT
CASSQEGQGSTEAFF
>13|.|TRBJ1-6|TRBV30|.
TGTGCCTGGGCCTGGGACACTAATTCACCCCTCCACTTT
CAWAWDTNSPLHF
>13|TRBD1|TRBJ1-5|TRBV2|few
TGTGCCAGCACACGACAGGGGAATGGGCCCCAGCATTTT
CASTRQGNGPQHF
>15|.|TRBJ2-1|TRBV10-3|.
TGTGCCATCAGTGAGGTAGCGGTCCTGGGTAATGAGCAGTTCTTC
CAISEVAVLGNEQFF
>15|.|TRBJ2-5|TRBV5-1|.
TGCGCCAGCAGCTTGGTAGGGGTGGCGGAAGAGACCCAGTACTTC
CASSLVGVAEETQYF
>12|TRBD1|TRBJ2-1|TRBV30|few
TGTGCCTGGAGTAATGGACAGGGTGAGCAGTTCTTC
CAWSNGQGEQFF
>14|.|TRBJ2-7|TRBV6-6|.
TGTGCCAGCAGTTACGACCGGGGATCCTACGAGCAGTACTTC
CASSYDRGSYEQYF
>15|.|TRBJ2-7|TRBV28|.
TGTGCCAGCAGCTCCCTTGGAGCAGGGGAAGGCGAGCAGTACTTC
CASSSLGAGEGEQYF
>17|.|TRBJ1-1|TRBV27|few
TGTGCCAGCAGTTTATCGAAGGCGGGGGTAAGGGACACTGAAGCTTTCTTT
CASSLSKAGVRDTEAFF
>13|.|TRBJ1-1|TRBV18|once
TGTGCCAGCTCACCTGGACGGACACTTGAAGCTTTCTTT
CASSPGRTLEAFF
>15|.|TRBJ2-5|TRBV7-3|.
TGTGCCAGCAGCTTAAATGTGGCCCAGGGGGAGACCCAGTACTTC
CASSLNVAQGETQYF
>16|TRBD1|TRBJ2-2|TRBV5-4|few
TGTGCCAGCAGCTTTGGACAGGGGAGCGTCACCGGGGAGCTGTTTTTT
CASSFGQGSVTGELFF
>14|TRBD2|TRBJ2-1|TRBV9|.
TGTGCCAGCAGCGTAGAGGGACTAGCGAATGAGCAGTTCTTC
CASSVEGLANEQFF
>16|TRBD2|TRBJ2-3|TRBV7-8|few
TGTGCCAGCAGCTTTGGGCCTAGCGGGGGGCTGGATACGCAGTATTTT
CASSFGPSGGLDTQYF
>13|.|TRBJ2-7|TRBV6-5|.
TGTGCCAGCAGGTCGGGGACAATGGACGAGCAGTACTTC
CASRSGTMDEQYF
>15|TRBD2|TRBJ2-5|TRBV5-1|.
TGCGCCAGCAGCTTCCAAGCGGGGACGGTCGAGACCCAGTACTTC
CASSFQAGTVETQYF
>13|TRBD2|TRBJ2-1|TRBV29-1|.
TGCAGCGTTGGGACTAGCGGTCCGAATGAGCAGTTCTTC
CSVGTSGPNEQFF
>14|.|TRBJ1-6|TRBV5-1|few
TGCGCCAGCAGCCCATCGTTGACGGAGCCACCCCTCCACTTT
CASSPSLTEPPLHF
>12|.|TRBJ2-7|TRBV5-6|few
TGTGCCAGCAGCTTATCGTCCTACGAGCAGTACTTC
CASSLSSYEQYF
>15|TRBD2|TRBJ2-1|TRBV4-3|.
TGCGCCAGCTCCATGGGGCGGGAGTTATACAATGAGCAGTTCTTC
CASSMGRELYNEQFF
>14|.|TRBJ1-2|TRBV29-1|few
TGCAGCGTTGATAGGAGTGGGCAGGGAAATGGCTACACCTTC
CSVDRSGQGNGYTF
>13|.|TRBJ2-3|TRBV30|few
TGTGCCTGGAGTGTACAAGTTCCAGATACGCAGTATTTT
CAWSVQVPDTQYF
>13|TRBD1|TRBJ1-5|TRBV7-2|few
TGTGCCAGCAGCAACAGGGGTGGCCAGCCCCAGCATTTT
CASSNRGGQPQHF
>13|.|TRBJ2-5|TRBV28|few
TGTGCCAGCAGGGCAGACATCGGGAGGACCCAGTACTTC
CASRADIGRTQYF
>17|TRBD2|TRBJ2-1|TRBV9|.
TGTGCCAGCAGCCCCTCGGGTAGCGGGAGTTCCTACAATGAGCAGTTCTTC
CASSPSGSGSSYNEQFF
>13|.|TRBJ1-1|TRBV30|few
TGTGCCTGGAGTCCTACAGTGAACACTGAAGCTTTCTTT
CAWSPTVNTEAFF
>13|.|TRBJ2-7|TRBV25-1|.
TGTGCCAGCAGTGTGGCGGGGAAGGGCGAGCAGTACTTC
CASSVAGKGEQYF
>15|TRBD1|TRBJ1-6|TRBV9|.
TGTGCCAGCAGCGCGGGGGACAGTCTCAATTCACCCCTCCACTTT
CASSAGDSLNSPLHF
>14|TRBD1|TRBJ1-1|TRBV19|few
TGTGCCAGTAGTGTTGACAGGGGGAACACTGAAGCTTTCTTT
CASSVDRGNTEAFF